The 18 T cell receptor beta chains below were found in one sample sequenced in a study of T cells expressing NK-cell markers. Following a re-call of the 5' RACE reads, TCRdb has one entry per CDR3 protein and lacks DNA. This table lists roughly 180,000 distinct CDR3 sequences. Sequenced sample: blood T cells: a sorted CD56 or NKG2C T cell subset, CD4+ or CD8+ T cells, or bulk PBMC T cells (not recorded which). The origin of the receptors is a woman aged 18-69 years in good health.

The chain carries TRBV14 and TRBJ1-4; as DNA is missing, the TRBD1 call by TCRdb cannot be tested. The CDR3 has 16 amino acids. Germline V CDR1 and CDR2: SGHDN, FVKESK. This chain's CDR3 is CASSHRTGAANEKLFF.

This chain connects TRBV6-1 to TRBJ1-3; the D gene TCRdb calls, TRBD1, cannot be checked with no DNA. This CDR3 comprises 16 residues. Per germline, CDR1 MNHNS and CDR2 SASEGT. The CDR3 loop reads CASSLVPPGGGNTIYF.

The genes are TRBV5-1 and TRBJ1-2; without DNA, the TCRdb call of TRBD1 cannot be checked. Germline assignment: CDR1 SGHRS and CDR2 YFSETQ. The CDR3 consists of 15 residues. The CDR3 spells CASNPGERGTYGYTF. The variable domain in full, with the rest retrieved from reference TRBV5-1 and TRBJ1-2, is KAGVTQTPRYLIKTRGQQVTLSCSPISGHRSVSWYQQTPGQGLQFLFEYFSETQRNKGNFPGRFSGRQFSNSRSEMNVSTLELGDSALYLCASNPGERGTYGYTFGSGTRLTVV.

CDR3 sequence reads: CASSPHTGDTEAFF. The rearrangement joins TRBV6-2 or TRBV6-3 to TRBJ1-1; TCRdb's D call of TRBD1 is untestable without DNA. The CDR3 loop spans 14 amino acids. Looked up from germline, CDR1 is MNHEY and CDR2 is SVGEGT.

CDR3 amino acids: CASRAGLSGVYEQYF. V and J are TRBV6-1 and TRBJ2-7; TCRdb picks TRBD2, but there is no DNA to check that call. Looked up from germline, CDR1 is MNHNS and CDR2 is SASEGT. The CDR3 totals 15 residues.

The chain uses TRBV3-1 and TRBJ2-3; TCRdb calls TRBD2, which cannot be checked without DNA. The CDR3 length is 18 residues. Germline CDR1 LGHDT, CDR2 YNNKEL (reference sequence). The CDR3 region is CASSQEVAGGKVTDTQYF.

The chain is built from TRBV3-1 and TRBJ1-3; TCRdb indicates TRBD1, and absent DNA this call remains unverified. Looked up from germline, CDR1 is LGHDT and CDR2 is YNNKEL (reference sequence). The CDR3 is 15 residues long. CDR3 sequence: CASSSRDLSGNTIYF. Complete variable domain (other parts from reference TRBV3-1 and TRBJ1-3): DTAVSQTPKYLVTQMGNDKSIKCEQNLGHDTMYWYKQDSKKFLKIMFSYNNKELIINETVPNRFSPKSPDKAHLNLHINSLELGDSAVYFCASSSRDLSGNTIYFGEGSWLTVV.

The genes are TRBV27 and TRBJ1-6; the D call from TCRdb, TRBD1, cannot be confirmed without DNA. Germline V gene lookup returns CDR1 MNHEY and CDR2 SMNVEV (reference sequence). CDR3 length: 14 amino acids. CDR3 amino acids: CASAPGTGVSPLHF.

The CDR3 is CSANRGQGRETQYF. The chain joins TRBV20-1 to TRBJ2-5; lacking DNA, the TRBD1 call made by TCRdb goes unchecked. Germline V gene sequence: CDR1 DFQATT, CDR2 SNEGSKA (reference sequence). The CDR3 is 14 residues long.

V usage is TRBV6-5 and J usage is TRBJ2-7. Germline lookup yields CDR1 MNHEY and CDR2 SVGAGI. This CDR3 has 14 residues. Here the CDR3 reads CASSYAGGSYEQYF.

The genes are TRBV20-1 and TRBJ2-7. The CDR3 is made up of 14 amino acids. CDR1 is DFQATT, CDR2 SNEGSKA, per germline (reference sequence). This CDR3 reads CSARDRGEGYEQYF.

CDR3 in amino acids: CASSAGLAGAAFAGELFF. The chain recombines TRBV9 with TRBJ2-2; the TRBD2 assignment by TCRdb is unverifiable without DNA. The CDR3 covers 18 residues. Germline V lookup: CDR1 SGDLS, CDR2 YYNGEE.

This chain joins TRBV20-1 and TRBJ1-2; TCRdb proposes TRBD1, but this gene call is untestable without DNA. Germline assignment: CDR1 DFQATT and CDR2 SNEGSKA (reference sequence). This CDR3 has 14 residues. The CDR3 protein is CSAWGPQGDYGYTF.

This chain links TRBV5-1 with TRBJ1-3; TCRdb gives TRBD1 as the D gene, but with no DNA this cannot be confirmed. CDR3 length equals 15 residues. Germline-derived CDR1 and CDR2 are SGHRS and YFSETQ. CDR3: CASSGGTGPGNTIYF.

The V and J genes are TRBV27 and TRBJ1-4; as DNA is missing, the TRBD1 call by TCRdb cannot be tested. The germline V gene encodes CDR1 MNHEY and CDR2 SMNVEV (reference sequence). The CDR3 runs 15 residues. The CDR3 region is CASSLSFGPVGKLFF.

The genes are TRBV10-3 and TRBJ2-7. Germline CDR1 reads ENHRY; CDR2 reads SYGVKD. This CDR3 has 14 amino acids. The CDR3 spells CAISESAVTGEQYF.

V and J are TRBV20-1 and TRBJ2-2; there is no DNA to check the TCRdb D call of TRBD2. Germline CDR1 DFQATT, CDR2 SNEGSKA (reference sequence). The CDR3 sequence is 13 residues long. The CDR3: CSATTRNTGELFF.

This chain connects TRBV5-6 to TRBJ1-5. CDR1 is SGHDT, CDR2 YYEEEE, per germline. This CDR3 spans 14 amino acids. CDR3 in amino acids: CASSLFQGRQPQHF.